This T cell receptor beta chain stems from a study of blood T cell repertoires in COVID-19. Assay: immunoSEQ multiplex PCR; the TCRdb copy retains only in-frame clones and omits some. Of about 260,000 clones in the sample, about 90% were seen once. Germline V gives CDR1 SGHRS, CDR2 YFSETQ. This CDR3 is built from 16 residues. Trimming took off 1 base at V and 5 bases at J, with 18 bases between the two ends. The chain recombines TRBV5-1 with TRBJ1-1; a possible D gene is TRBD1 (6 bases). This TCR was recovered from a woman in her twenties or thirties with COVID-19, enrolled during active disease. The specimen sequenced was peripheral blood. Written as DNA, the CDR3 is TGCGCCAGCAGCTTGCGGGGGGCAGGGGCTCGGACTGAAGCTTTCTTT. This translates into CASSLRGAGARTEAFF.